The T cell receptor (beta chain) described here comes from a study of blood T cell repertoires in COVID-19. Overall study: Some COVID-19 samples were acute and others convalescent; all came from the United States, Italy and Spain. PBMCs, B-cell-depleted T cells, or T cells were the source of the cDNA or gDNA that made up the material.

CDR3 length equals 10 residues. Trimming left V 3 bases short and J 8 bases short, with 4 bases between. Germline V gene lookup returns CDR1 KGHSH and CDR2 LQKENI. In the authors' workflow: Reference gene primer amplification in the assay estimated nucleated cell counts. TCRdb keeps only in-frame clones here, not all; method: immunoSEQ multiplex PCR. The D gene and trimming were derived from the DNA, and the V and J assignments and clone size from that table. The sample carries approximately 62,000 clones, roughly 80% recorded once. In this sample, this clone turned up once. V is TRBV18 and J is TRBJ1-1; D is undetermined. Material: peripheral blood. The sequence came from a woman aged 50 to 60 with active or convalescent COVID-19. The CDR3 protein is CASSPREAFF. In nucleotides, the CDR3 is TGTGCCAGCTCACCCAGGGAAGCTTTCTTT.